These 17 T cell receptor beta chains came from one sample sequenced in a study of T cell responses to AZD1222 COVID-19 vaccine. Only in-frame clones appear in the TCRdb table, and some are missing; sequencing was by immunoSEQ multiplex PCR. The profile shows 90,000 to 100,000 clones, around 88% of them singletons. This material consisted of peripheral blood, taken on day 0 of AZD1222 vaccination. Every receptor here comes from an adult in good health.

The chain recombines TRBV27 with TRBJ2-2, with D perhaps TRBD1 or TRBD2 (5 bases each). Germline CDR1 reads MNHEY; CDR2 reads SMNVEV (reference sequence). CDR3 size: 16 residues. V was trimmed by 5 bases and J by 5 bases, leaving 18 bases between them. CDR3 sequence reads: CASSPNGGVGTGELFF. DNA of the CDR3: TGTGCCAGCAGTCCGAATGGGGGAGTTGGGACCGGGGAGCTGTTTTTT.

The chain links TRBV7-8 to TRBJ2-7; TRBD1 aligns across 10 bases. The germline V gene encodes CDR1 SGHVS and CDR2 FQNEAQ. The CDR3 totals 13 residues. The V segment lost 5 bases and the J segment 5 bases; nucleotides outside the gene matches: 3. CDR3 sequence: CASSRTGGDEQYF. As DNA, the CDR3 is TGTGCCAGCAGCCGGACAGGGGGGGACGAGCAGTACTTC.

The rearrangement uses TRBV10-3 and TRBJ1-5; D may be TRBD1 (6 bases). The CDR3 is 16 residues long. Per germline, CDR1 ENHRY and CDR2 SYGVKD. V dropped 2 bases and J dropped 2 bases, with 13 bases sitting between them. The CDR3: CAISEDRPVGNQPQHF. CDR3 sequence (DNA): TGTGCCATCAGTGAGGACAGGCCGGTAGGCAATCAGCCCCAGCATTTT.

The CDR3 coding sequence is TGTGCCAGCAGCTTAAAATCCGCCTCTGGAAACACCATATATTTT. It yields the protein CASSLKSASGNTIYF. The genes are TRBV7-2 and TRBJ1-3; D gene uncertain. CDR1 is SGHTA and CDR2 is FQGNSA in the germline V gene. The ends were cut back, 2 bases at V and 0 bases at J, with 8 bases in the middle. The CDR3 runs 15 residues.

J is TRBJ2-7 and V is TRBV5-1; D might be TRBD1 (6 bases). The CDR3 spans 14 residues. Germline V gives CDR1 SGHRS, CDR2 YFSETQ. With 4 bases removed from V and 0 bases from J, the gap between germline ends came to 11 bases. The CDR3 DNA sequence: TGCGCCAGCAGCCTCCGGGACACCTCCTACGAGCAGTACTTC. It codes for CASSLRDTSYEQYF. Drawing the rest from reference TRBV5-1 and TRBJ2-7, the complete variable domain is KAGVTQTPRYLIKTRGQQVTLSCSPISGHRSVSWYQQTPGQGLQFLFEYFSETQRNKGNFPGRFSGRQFSNSRSEMNVSTLELGDSALYLCASSLRDTSYEQYFGPGTRLTVT.

The chain has TRBV5-1 and TRBJ1-1; TRBD1 agrees at 7 bases. The CDR3 runs 13 residues. Germline V gene lookup returns CDR1 SGHRS and CDR2 YFSETQ. V was pared by 4 bases and J by 1 base, with 1 base of the junction left unmatched. The CDR3 loop is CASSRQGNTEAFF. In DNA, the CDR3 is TGCGCCAGCAGCCGACAGGGGAACACTGAAGCTTTCTTT.

This clone occurred once. The chain is built from TRBV7-8 and TRBJ2-5; 8 bases are a match to TRBD2. Germline CDR1 and CDR2: SGHVS and FQNEAQ. The trim removed 1 base at V and 6 bases at J, leaving 7 bases unmatched. CDR3 size: 15 residues. The DNA of the CDR3 is TGTGCCAGCAGCTTAGTGGCGGGAGGAGGAAAGACCCAGTACTTC. Translation: CASSLVAGGGKTQYF. The complete variable domain, with remaining parts taken from reference TRBV7-8 and TRBJ2-5, reads GAGVSQSPRYKVAKRGQDVALRCDPISGHVSLFWYQQALGQGPEFLTYFQNEAQLDKSGLPSDRFFAERPEGSVSTLKIQRTQQEDSAVYLCASSLVAGGGKTQYFGPGTRLLVL.

Here the CDR3 reads CASSHTQGAGNYGYTF. As DNA, the CDR3 is TGTGCCAGCAGCCACACTCAGGGAGCTGGGAACTATGGCTACACCTTC. This chain joins TRBV6-6 and TRBJ1-2; a weak D match, TRBD1 (5 bases). The germline V and J ends were trimmed by 6 bases and 2 bases, with 19 bases remaining between them. Looked up from germline, CDR1 is MNHNY and CDR2 is SVGAGI (reference sequence). CDR3 length: 16 amino acids.

The chain carries TRBV27 and TRBJ2-2; D not certain. V was cut by 5 bases and J by 0 bases, with 19 bases left in between. The CDR3 is 18 residues long. Per germline, CDR1 MNHEY and CDR2 SMNVEV (reference sequence). The CDR3 sequence: CASSHKPRILANTGELFF. CDR3 bases: TGTGCCAGCAGTCATAAACCCCGAATTCTCGCGAACACCGGGGAGCTGTTTTTT.

The rearrangement uses TRBV19 and TRBJ1-1, with D uncertain. The CDR3 runs to 12 residues. Germline V lookup: CDR1 LNHDA, CDR2 SQIVND (reference sequence). Trimming left V 3 bases short and J 8 bases short, with 10 bases between. CDR3 sequence reads: CASSIIRREAFF. The DNA for the CDR3 is TGTGCCAGTAGTATTATTCGACGCGAAGCTTTCTTT.

V gene TRBV6-2 or TRBV6-3 combines with J gene TRBJ1-6; no firm D call. Germline V gives CDR1 MNHEY, CDR2 SVGEGT. The CDR3 is made up of 15 amino acids. V lost 0 bases and J lost 7, with 10 bases in between. CDR3 in amino acids: CASSYSNRGNSPLHF. CDR3 in DNA: TGTGCCAGCAGTTACTCAAACCGTGGAAATTCACCCCTCCACTTT.

The chain employs TRBV7-9 and TRBJ1-1; TRBD1 aligns across 7 bases. Germline assignment: CDR1 SEHNR and CDR2 FQNEAQ (reference sequence). The CDR3 spans 14 residues. The V and J ends lost 4 bases and 0 bases, in that order; junction bases with no gene match: 2. CDR3 sequence reads: CASSWTGMNTEAFF. CDR3 in DNA: TGTGCCAGCAGCTGGACAGGCATGAACACTGAAGCTTTCTTT.

The V gene is TRBV6-5, the J gene TRBJ1-6, with TRBD1 matching 9 bases. This CDR3 is 16 amino acids long. Trimming cost V 2 bases and J 8 bases; bases outside gene matches: 7. Germline assignment: CDR1 MNHEY and CDR2 SVGAGI. In DNA, the CDR3 is TGTGCCAGCAGTTACGGTGGACAGGGGATAGATTCACCCCTCCACTTT. It encodes CASSYGGQGIDSPLHF.

The rearrangement uses TRBV10-3 and TRBJ1-2, with no clear D. The CDR3 spans 14 residues. CDR1 is ENHRY, CDR2 SYGVKD, per germline. V lost 2 bases and J 3 bases, leaving 10 bases between the germline ends. The CDR3 DNA reads TGTGCCATCAGTGAGGGGAACAGTCACTATGGCTACACCTTC. Protein product: CAISEGNSHYGYTF.

The chain combines TRBV6-6 with TRBJ1-1; no clear D gene. Germline CDR1 MNHNY, CDR2 SVGAGI (reference sequence). With 4 bases removed from V and 6 bases from J, the gap between germline ends came to 15 bases. The CDR3 has 14 residues. As DNA, the CDR3 is TGTGCCAGCAGTTTTCCGGGCCCCTCCTCTGAAGCTTTCTTT. Protein product: CASSFPGPSSEAFF.

J is TRBJ1-1 and V is TRBV7-9; 11 bases align to TRBD1. V trimming: 5 bases; J trimming: 2 bases; junction bases outside the gene matches: 4. The CDR3 has 15 residues. In germline, CDR1 is SEHNR, CDR2 FQNEAQ (reference sequence). The CDR3 sequence: CASSPGTGGNTEAFF. As DNA, the CDR3 is TGTGCCAGCAGCCCAGGGACAGGGGGAAACACTGAAGCTTTCTTT. The full variable domain, rest sourced from reference TRBV7-9 and TRBJ1-1, is DTGVSQNPRHKITKRGQNVTFRCDPISEHNRLYWYRQTLGQGPEFLTYFQNEAQLEKSRLLSDRFSAERPKGSFSTLEIQRTEQGDSAMYLCASSPGTGGNTEAFFGQGTRLTVV.

The V gene is TRBV15, the J gene TRBJ2-1; TRBD2 matches at 9 bases. This CDR3 is 16 amino acids long. V shed 1 base, J shed 7 bases, and the junction held 8 bases outside the gene matches. Germline V gene data show CDR1 as LNHNV and CDR2 as YYDKDF (reference sequence). CDR3 sequence reads: CATSRGGASGTNEQFF. CDR3 DNA: TGTGCCACCAGCAGAGGAGGGGCTAGCGGGACTAATGAGCAGTTCTTC. Full variable domain (rest looked up from reference TRBV15 and TRBJ2-1): DAMVIQNPRYQVTQFGKPVTLSCSQTLNHNVMYWYQQKSSQAPKLLFHYYDKDFNNEADTPDNFQSRRPNTSFCFLDIRSPGLGDTAMYLCATSRGGASGTNEQFFGPGTRLTVL.